This T cell receptor beta chain stems from a study of blood T cells in healthy people across ages. V was cut by 4 bases and J by 1 base, with 13 bases left in between. This CDR3 is built from 14 residues. Germline loops: CDR1 SQVTM, CDR2 ANQGSEA. Alongside a J-beta primer mix, a sample-barcoded 5' primer served in a second PCR lasting about 6 to 12 cycles. Template switching added a 12-random-nucleotide identifier to every cDNA molecule. Using its own MiXCR run on the 5' RACE reads, TCRdb lists one record per CDR3 protein. The table has approximately 900,000 distinct CDR3 sequences, under 50% seen once. The authors extracted at least 5.5 micrograms of total RNA per sample. About this clonotype: Its specificity is not known.

Study-level findings and limits: Both higher diversity and more naive CD4+ cells marked long-lived donors when set against aged donors. Estimates of diversity drawn from one million T cells were considered underestimates.

The source material was blood. This TCR was sampled from a man aged 30-40 years in good health. This rearrangement joins TRBV29-1 to TRBJ2-5; TRBD2 might be the D (5 bases). CDR3 region: CSVARGSGQETQYF. The CDR3 DNA reads TGCAGCGTTGCCCGTGGGAGCGGCCAAGAGACCCAGTACTTC.